This TCR beta chain came from a study of cytomegalovirus exposure and HLA in healthy donors. Findings and limits, study-wide: Analysis was carried out at a later point, and it linked a missense DCLRE1C variant to TCR beta V- and J-gene trimming.

Comments on this clone: Its antigen remains unidentified.

Amplification used 60 Vbeta primers and 13 Jbeta primers. The repertoire was sequenced with immunoSEQ multiplex PCR; TCRdb's copy has only in-frame clones and lacks some. The sample contains approximately 67,000 clones, approximately 92% of which appear only once. The J segment lost 4 bases and the V segment lost 5 bases, leaving 6 bases of the junction unmatched. CDR3 length: 15 amino acids. Germline loops: CDR1 KGHSH, CDR2 LQKENI. V usage is TRBV18 and J usage is TRBJ1-5; 9 bases fit TRBD1. Sequencing was done on a sample of PBMCs. The clonotype was recovered from a woman aged 25 to 45 in good health and CMV-seropositive. CDR3 coding DNA: TGTGCCAGCTCAAAGGGACAGGGTCAGAATCAGCCCCAGCATTTT. It codes for CASSKGQGQNQPQHF.